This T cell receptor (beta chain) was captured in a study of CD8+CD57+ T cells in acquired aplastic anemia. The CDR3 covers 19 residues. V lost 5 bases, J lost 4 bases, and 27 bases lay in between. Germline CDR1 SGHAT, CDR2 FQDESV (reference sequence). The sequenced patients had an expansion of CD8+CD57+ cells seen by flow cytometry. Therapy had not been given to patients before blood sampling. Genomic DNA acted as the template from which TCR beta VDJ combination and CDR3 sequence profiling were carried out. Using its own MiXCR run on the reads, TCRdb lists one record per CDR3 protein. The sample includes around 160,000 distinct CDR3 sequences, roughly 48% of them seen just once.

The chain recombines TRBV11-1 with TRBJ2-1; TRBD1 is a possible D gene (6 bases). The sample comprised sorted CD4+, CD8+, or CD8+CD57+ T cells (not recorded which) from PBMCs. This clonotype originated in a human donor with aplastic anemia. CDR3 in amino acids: CASSDISYSGTQVYNEQFF. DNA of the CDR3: TGTGCCAGCAGCGACATCAGTTATTCCGGGACACAAGTTTACAATGAGCAGTTCTTC. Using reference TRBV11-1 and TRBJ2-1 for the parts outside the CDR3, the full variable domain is EAEVAQSPRYKITEKSQAVAFWCDPISGHATLYWYRQILGQGPELLVQFQDESVVDDSQLPKDRFSAERLKGVDSTLKIQPAELGDSAMYLCASSDISYSGTQVYNEQFFGPGTRLTVL.